This entry is about one T cell receptor beta chain. No antigen is known for it. These data belong to a study of blood T cells in healthy people across ages. The study, taken as a whole, reports: In these data, TCR beta diversity tracked strongly with naive T cell percentage.

Isolating PBMCs gave at least 6 million of these cells per sample. Primed by a sample-barcoded 5' primer and a J-beta primer mix, a second PCR proceeded for 7 to 11 cycles. TCRdb re-called the 5' RACE reads with MiXCR, one entry per CDR3 protein. The sample carries 1.5 million to 2 million distinct CDR3 sequences, roughly a third recorded once. The V gene's germline CDR1 is MNHNY and CDR2 SVGAGI (reference sequence). The CDR3 sequence is 14 residues long. The TCR sequence derives from a woman aged 25 to 39 in good health. The sample taken for sequencing was blood. The chain employs TRBV6-6 and TRBJ2-1; D is undetermined. The closer fit of TRBJ2-7 to the DNA end suggests the J call may be wrong. The CDR3 DNA is TGTGCCAGCAGTTACGAGTACACAGACAATGAGCAGTACTTC. Protein sequence: CASSYEYTDNEQYF.